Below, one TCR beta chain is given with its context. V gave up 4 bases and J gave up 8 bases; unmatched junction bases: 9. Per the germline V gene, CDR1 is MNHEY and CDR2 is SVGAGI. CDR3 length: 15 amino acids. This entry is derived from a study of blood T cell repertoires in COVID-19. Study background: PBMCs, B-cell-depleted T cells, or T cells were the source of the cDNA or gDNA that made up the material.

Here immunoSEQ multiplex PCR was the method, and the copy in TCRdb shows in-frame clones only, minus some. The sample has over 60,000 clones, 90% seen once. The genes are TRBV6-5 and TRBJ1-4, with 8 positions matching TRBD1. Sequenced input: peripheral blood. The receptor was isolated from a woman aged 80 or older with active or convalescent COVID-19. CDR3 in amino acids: CASSFSRQGKEKLFF. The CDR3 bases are TGTGCCAGCAGTTTCTCGAGACAGGGGAAAGAAAAACTGTTTTTT.